This record looks at one T cell receptor beta chain sequence and its context. Its antigen remains unidentified. These data come from a study of T cell repertoires in cytomegalovirus infection. Study results and limitations: Cumulated frequencies of public TCR beta families served to identify carriers of CMV plus the relevant HLA. Ex vivo responses were dominated by HLA-C-restricted CMV-specific TCR beta clonotypes.

From the reads, TCRdb called clonotypes with MiXCR, one entry per CDR3 protein. The repertoire has about 400,000 distinct CDR3 sequences, 34% of them found once; the top ten carry 13%. The CDR3 is 15 residues long. V shed 5 bases, J shed 3 bases, and the junction held 9 bases outside the gene matches. The V gene's germline CDR1 is SGHVS and CDR2 FNYEAQ. The chain combines TRBV7-6 with TRBJ2-7; 8 nucleotides agree with TRBD2. The TCR was taken from a human donor in good health (CMV status not recorded). Some clones in this sample may be carry-over from other donors' samples. The material was cultured PBMCs, obtained from culture after CMV antigen stimulation. The CDR3 DNA follows: TGTGCCAGCAGCCCGCGGGGAGCGGGAGACTACGAGCAGTACGTC. As protein: CASSPRGAGDYEQYV.